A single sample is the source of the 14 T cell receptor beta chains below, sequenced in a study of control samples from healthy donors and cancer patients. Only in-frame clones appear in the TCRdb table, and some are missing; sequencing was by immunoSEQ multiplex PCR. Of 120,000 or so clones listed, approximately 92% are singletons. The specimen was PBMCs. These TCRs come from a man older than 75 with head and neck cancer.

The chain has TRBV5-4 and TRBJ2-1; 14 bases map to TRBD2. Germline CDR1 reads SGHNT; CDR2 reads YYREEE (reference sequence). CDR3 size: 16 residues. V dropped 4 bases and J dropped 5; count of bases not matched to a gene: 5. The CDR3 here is CASSRLTSGGDNEQFF. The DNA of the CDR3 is TGTGCCAGCAGCCGCCTGACTAGCGGGGGGGACAATGAGCAGTTCTTC.

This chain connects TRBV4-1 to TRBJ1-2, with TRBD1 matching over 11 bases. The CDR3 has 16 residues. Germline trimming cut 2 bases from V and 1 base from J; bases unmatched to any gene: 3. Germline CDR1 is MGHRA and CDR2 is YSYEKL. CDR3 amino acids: CASSQPGTGGNYGYTF. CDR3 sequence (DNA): TGCGCCAGCAGCCAACCCGGGACAGGGGGTAACTATGGCTACACCTTC.

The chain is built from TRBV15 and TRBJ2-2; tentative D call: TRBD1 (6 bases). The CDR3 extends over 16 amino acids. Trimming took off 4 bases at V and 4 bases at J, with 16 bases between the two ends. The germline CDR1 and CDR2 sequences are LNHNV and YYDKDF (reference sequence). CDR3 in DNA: TGTGCCACCAGCACCTACAGTGGACAGATCACCGGGGAGCTGTTTTTT. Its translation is CATSTYSGQITGELFF.

CDR3 bases: TGTGCCAGCAGTCGACAGGGGTCGGGTGGCTACACCTTC. This translates into CASSRQGSGGYTF. The chain joins TRBV2 to TRBJ1-2; 8 bases align to TRBD1. CDR3 length: 13 amino acids. V lost 5 bases, J lost 7 bases, and 6 bases stayed unmatched. In germline, CDR1 is SNHLY, CDR2 FYNNEI.

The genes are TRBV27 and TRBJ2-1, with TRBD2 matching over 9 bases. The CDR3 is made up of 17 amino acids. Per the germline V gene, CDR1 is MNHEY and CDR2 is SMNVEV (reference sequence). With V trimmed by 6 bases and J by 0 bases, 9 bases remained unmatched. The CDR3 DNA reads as TGTGCCAGCAGGAGGGGTAGCGGGAGTAGCTCCTACAATGAGCAGTTCTTC. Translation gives CASRRGSGSSSYNEQFF.

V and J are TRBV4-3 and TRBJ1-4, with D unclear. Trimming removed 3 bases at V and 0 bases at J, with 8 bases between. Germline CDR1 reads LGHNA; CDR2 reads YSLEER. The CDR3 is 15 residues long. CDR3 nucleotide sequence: TGCGCCAGCAGCCACCACCATGCAACTAATGAAAAACTGTTTTTT. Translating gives CASSHHHATNEKLFF.

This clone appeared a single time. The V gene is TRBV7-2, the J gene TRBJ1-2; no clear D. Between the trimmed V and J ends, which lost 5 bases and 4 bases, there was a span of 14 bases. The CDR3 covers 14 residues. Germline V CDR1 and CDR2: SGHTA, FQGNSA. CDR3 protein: CASSPPSPSYGYTF. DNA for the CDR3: TGTGCCAGCAGCCCCCCCTCGCCAAGCTATGGCTACACCTTC.

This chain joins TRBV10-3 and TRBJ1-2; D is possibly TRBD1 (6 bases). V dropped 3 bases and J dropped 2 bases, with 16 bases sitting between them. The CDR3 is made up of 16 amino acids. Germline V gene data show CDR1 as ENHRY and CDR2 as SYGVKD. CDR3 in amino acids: CAISESLGAANYGYTF. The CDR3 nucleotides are TGTGCCATCAGTGAAAGTCTGGGGGCTGCCAACTATGGCTACACCTTC.

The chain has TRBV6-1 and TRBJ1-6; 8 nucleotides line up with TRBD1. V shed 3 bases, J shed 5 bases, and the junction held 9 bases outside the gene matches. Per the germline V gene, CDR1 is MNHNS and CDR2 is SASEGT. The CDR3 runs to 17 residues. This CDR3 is CASSDTSGTGHNSPLHF. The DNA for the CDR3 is TGTGCCAGCAGTGACACGTCCGGGACAGGCCATAATTCACCCCTCCACTTT.

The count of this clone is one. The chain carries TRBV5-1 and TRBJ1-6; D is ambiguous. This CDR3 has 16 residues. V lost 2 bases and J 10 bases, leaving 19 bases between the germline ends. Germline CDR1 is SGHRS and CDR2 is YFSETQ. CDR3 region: CASSLDPVGIGSPLHF. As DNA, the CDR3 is TGCGCCAGCAGCTTAGATCCGGTTGGAATTGGGTCACCCCTCCACTTT.

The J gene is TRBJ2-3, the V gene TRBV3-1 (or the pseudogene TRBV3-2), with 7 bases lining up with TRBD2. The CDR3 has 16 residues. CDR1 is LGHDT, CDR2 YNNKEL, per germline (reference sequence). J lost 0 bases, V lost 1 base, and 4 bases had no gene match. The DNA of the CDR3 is TGTGCCAGCAGCCAAGCCCTAGCGGCTAGCACAGATACGCAGTATTTT. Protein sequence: CASSQALAASTDTQYF.

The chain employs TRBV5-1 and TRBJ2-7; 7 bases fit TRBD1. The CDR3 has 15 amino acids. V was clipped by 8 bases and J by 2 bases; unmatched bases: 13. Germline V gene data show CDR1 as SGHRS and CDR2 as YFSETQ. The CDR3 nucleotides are TGCGCCAGTCAGCCCCAACCGACAGGGACCTACGAGCAGTACTTC. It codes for CASQPQPTGTYEQYF.

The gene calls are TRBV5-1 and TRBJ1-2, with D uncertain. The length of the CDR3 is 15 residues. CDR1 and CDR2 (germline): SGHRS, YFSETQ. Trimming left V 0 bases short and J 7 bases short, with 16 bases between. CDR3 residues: CASSLEALAVSGYTF. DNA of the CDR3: TGCGCCAGCAGCTTGGAAGCCCTGGCGGTCAGTGGCTACACCTTC.

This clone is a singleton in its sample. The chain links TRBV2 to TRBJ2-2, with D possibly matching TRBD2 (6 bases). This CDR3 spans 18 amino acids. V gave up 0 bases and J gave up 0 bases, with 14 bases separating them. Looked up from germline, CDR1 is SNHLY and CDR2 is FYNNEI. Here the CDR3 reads CASSEALRLVANTGELFF. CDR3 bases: TGTGCCAGCAGTGAAGCGCTTCGACTAGTGGCGAACACCGGGGAGCTGTTTTTT.